Given below is one T cell receptor beta chain in context. Its cognate antigen is unknown. Deletions cut 9 bases from V and 8 bases from J, with 13 bases between. The CDR3 has 11 amino acids. Germline V gene lookup returns CDR1 MNHEY and CDR2 SVGAGI. The sample comes from a study of T cell responses to AZD1222 COVID-19 vaccine. Produced via immunoSEQ multiplex PCR; TCRdb's table is partial and in-frame only. The sample records tens of thousands of clones, 80% to 90% being singletons. Study observations and caveats: Among spike-specific TCRs, nearly half reportedly target unmutated variant regions. Receipt of two AZD1222 doses was followed by a rise in Spike-specific TCR breadth and depth.

This chain links TRBV6-5 with TRBJ1-2, with no clear D. Sequences were derived from peripheral blood, sampled on day 0 of AZD1222 vaccination. This clonotype was obtained from an adult in good health. CDR3 sequence reads: CASLLGKGYTF. CDR3 DNA sequence: TGTGCCAGTCTTCTGGGTAAAGGCTACACCTTC.